The rows below give T cell receptor beta chains drawn from one sample of a study of blood T cell repertoires in COVID-19. Assay: immunoSEQ multiplex PCR; the TCRdb copy retains only in-frame clones and omits some. The sample lists 360,000 or so clones, 85% to 90% occurring once. Sequenced material: PBMCs or T cells enriched from blood (not recorded which). The source of these receptors is a woman in her 30s who had been exposed to COVID-19. CDR3s include the opening cysteine and the closing phenylalanine or tryptophan. Fields, in order: D gene, clone size, V gene, J gene, CDR3 DNA, CDR3 protein. D genes are given only for firm matches. The size entry is marked missing in some rows and otherwise reads once, few, many or a size class.

>-|-|TRBV5-6|TRBJ1-1
TGTGCCAGCAGTTTACAGGAGGTTTCCGGGGGCACTGAAGCTTTCTTT
CASSLQEVSGGTEAFF
>-|once|TRBV11-2|TRBJ2-5
TGTGCCAGCAGCTTAGTTCTGGGGGGAGTGGTTTTTCAGACCCAGTACTTC
CASSLVLGGVVFQTQYF
>TRBD1|few|TRBV28|TRBJ2-5
TGTGCCAGCAGGAGGACAGGGGGCTCGGAGACCCAGTACTTC
CASRRTGGSETQYF
>TRBD2|-|TRBV6-5|TRBJ2-2
TGTGCCAGCAGAACATCTAGCGGGAGTGGCGGGGAGCTGTTTTTT
CASRTSSGSGGELFF
>TRBD2|-|TRBV27|TRBJ2-5
TGTGCCAGCAGTTCTCTCTTGGGACTAGCGGGAGAATGGGAGACCCAGTACTTC
CASSSLLGLAGEWETQYF
>-|-|TRBV6-1|TRBJ2-1
TGTGCCAGCAGTGAGGGCCCACAGGCCTACAATGAGCAGTTCTTC
CASSEGPQAYNEQFF
>-|-|TRBV27|TRBJ2-7
TGTGCCAGCAGTTTACCGGGAGCCTACGAGCAGTACTTC
CASSLPGAYEQYF
>TRBD2|-|TRBV11-3|TRBJ2-3
TGTGCCAGCAGCTTACTAGCGGGAGGGCCGGGCACAGATACGCAGTATTTT
CASSLLAGGPGTDTQYF
>TRBD2|-|TRBV28|TRBJ2-7
TGTGCCAGCAGACGGACTAGCGTTGACTACGAGCAGTACTTC
CASRRTSVDYEQYF
>-|-|TRBV19|TRBJ1-5
TGTGCCAGTAGTATAAGGTTCAGGGGCAATCAGCCCCAGCATTTT
CASSIRFRGNQPQHF
>TRBD1|-|TRBV5-4|TRBJ1-1
TGTGCCAGCAGCTTGGGGGACAGATTCGGAACTTTCTTT
CASSLGDRFGTFF
>-|-|TRBV6-6|TRBJ1-5
TGTGCCAGCAGCCTAGGCGCCTATCAGCCCCAGCATTTT
CASSLGAYQPQHF
>-|-|TRBV7-3|TRBJ1-1
TGTGCCAGCAGCTTATCGGTTCGGGGGAACACTGAAGCTTTCTTT
CASSLSVRGNTEAFF
>TRBD1|-|TRBV10-1|TRBJ2-2
TGCGCCAGCAGTGCCCCACAGGGGACAGGGCTGAACACCGGGGAGCTGTTTTTT
CASSAPQGTGLNTGELFF
>TRBD2|-|TRBV24-1|TRBJ2-2
TGTGCCACCAGTGATTTAAGTTACGGGAGGGCCTCCGGGGAGCTGTTTTTT
CATSDLSYGRASGELFF
>-|-|TRBV19|TRBJ1-2
TGTGCCAGTAGCCAGTGGTTGCACAGGGAGAGCTATGGCTACACCTTC
CASSQWLHRESYGYTF
>TRBD2|-|TRBV12-5|TRBJ2-7
TGTGCTAGTGGTTCCCCCCGCGGGAGGGCCTACGAGCAGTACTTC
CASGSPRGRAYEQYF
>-|-|TRBV10-3|TRBJ2-7
TGTGCCATCAAGCAGGCGGGGTACGAGCAGTACTTC
CAIKQAGYEQYF
>TRBD2|-|TRBV12-5|TRBJ2-3
TGTGCTAGTGGTTTGGTACGTGGCGGGACTAGCGGGAGGCAGACAGATACGCAGTATTTT
CASGLVRGGTSGRQTDTQYF
>TRBD1|-|TRBV30|TRBJ2-7
TGTGCCGGGGTGGGCTACAGGGGTTCGTACTTC
CAGVGYRGSYF
>TRBD1|-|TRBV2|TRBJ1-2
TGTGCCAGCAGAAGGGACAGCGACTACTATGGCTACACCTTC
CASRRDSDYYGYTF
>-|-|TRBV13|TRBJ1-3
TGTGCCAGCAGCTTACCCCGGGGTGGAAACACCATATATTTT
CASSLPRGGNTIYF
>TRBD1|-|TRBV5-1|TRBJ1-2
TGCGCCAGCAGCACTAACCCCGGGACAGGGGTTCGTGGCTACACCTTC
CASSTNPGTGVRGYTF
>TRBD1|-|TRBV3-1/TRBV3-2|TRBJ2-1
TGTGCCAGCAGCCAAAGGGACAGGGGTTGGCATGAGCAGTTCTTC
CASSQRDRGWHEQFF
>TRBD1|once|TRBV29-1|TRBJ2-7
TGCAGCGTCGAGGGGACAGAAGCCTCCTACGAGCAGTACTTC
CSVEGTEASYEQYF
>TRBD1|-|TRBV7-9|TRBJ2-5
TGTGCCAGCAGGATACAGGGGGCGGAGGAGACCCAGTACTTC
CASRIQGAEETQYF
>TRBD2|once|TRBV10-3|TRBJ2-5
TGTGCCATCAGTGAGCCACGGACTAGCGGGGTCCAAGAGACCCAGTACTTC
CAISEPRTSGVQETQYF
>TRBD1|-|TRBV5-1|TRBJ2-7
TGCGCCAGCACTTCTCCCGGGACAGGGCTTTACGAGCAGTACTTC
CASTSPGTGLYEQYF
>TRBD1|-|TRBV18|TRBJ2-4
TGTGCCAGCTCACCCGGACAGGCAGGCAACGCCATTCAGTACTTC
CASSPGQAGNAIQYF
>TRBD2|-|TRBV6-6|TRBJ2-1
TGTGCCAGCAGTTACGGGCGGGAGGGAGAGCAGTTCTTC
CASSYGREGEQFF
>TRBD2|-|TRBV5-8|TRBJ2-1
TGTGCCAGCAGCGCGAGGGGGCTAGCGGGGCCCTACAATGAGCAGTTCTTC
CASSARGLAGPYNEQFF
>TRBD2|-|TRBV10-2|TRBJ2-3
TGCGCCAGCAGTGTTGCGGGAGTGGGTGATACGCAGTATTTT
CASSVAGVGDTQYF
>-|-|TRBV23-1|TRBJ2-2
TGCGCCAGCAGTACCAACTGGGGGGGCCACAGGACCGGGGAGCTGTTTTTT
CASSTNWGGHRTGELFF
>-|once|TRBV7-9|TRBJ1-1
TGTGCCAGCAGCTTAGCGCGGAAGAACACTGAAGCTTTCTTT
CASSLARKNTEAFF
>TRBD1|-|TRBV28|TRBJ1-5
TGTGCCAGCAGTTTATTGGGGGACAGGGCGAATCAGCCCCAGCATTTT
CASSLLGDRANQPQHF
>-|-|TRBV7-8|TRBJ2-3
TGTGCCAGCAGCGCCCACATGATCTTCACAGATACGCAGTATTTT
CASSAHMIFTDTQYF
>TRBD2|once|TRBV5-4|TRBJ2-7
TGTGCCAGCAGCTTGGGGACTAGCGGGGGATACGAGCAGTACTTC
CASSLGTSGGYEQYF
>-|-|TRBV14|TRBJ1-2
TGTGCCAGCAGCCAAGGCGAATCGTATGGCTACACCTTC
CASSQGESYGYTF
>-|-|TRBV28|TRBJ2-2
TGTGCCAGCAGGCCAGGGGCGGCCGGGGAGCTGTTTTTT
CASRPGAAGELFF
>TRBD2|-|TRBV7-4|TRBJ2-4
TGTGCCAGCAGCTTAGCGGGAGGGGCCAAAAACATTCAGTACTTC
CASSLAGGAKNIQYF
>TRBD1|-|TRBV5-1|TRBJ2-7
TGCGCCAGCAGCAGGACAGGGGCCTCCTACGAGCAGTACTTC
CASSRTGASYEQYF
>TRBD2|-|TRBV11-2|TRBJ2-7
TGTGCCAGCAGCCCCAATAGACTAGCGGGCTACGAGCAGTACTTC
CASSPNRLAGYEQYF
>TRBD1|-|TRBV7-9|TRBJ2-4
TGTGCCAGCAGCCCTGGACAGGGGCGGGACATTCAGTACTTC
CASSPGQGRDIQYF
>TRBD2|few|TRBV7-9|TRBJ2-1
TGTGCCAGCAGCCAGAGCGGGGGGCTTTACAATGAGCAGTTCTTC
CASSQSGGLYNEQFF
>-|-|TRBV28|TRBJ2-1
TGTGCCAGCAGCCAGACACTGAGCTCCTACAATGAGCAGTTCTTC
CASSQTLSSYNEQFF
>-|few|TRBV11-2|TRBJ2-5
TGTGCCAGCAGCATCTCCCAAGAGACCCAGTACTTC
CASSISQETQYF
>TRBD1|-|TRBV27|TRBJ1-5
TGTGCCAGCAGTTCAGGGGGATTCGGCAATCAGCCCCAGCATTTT
CASSSGGFGNQPQHF
>-|-|TRBV7-3|TRBJ1-5
TGTGCCAGCAGCTTATTGGGCGGGAGTTCGCCCCAGCATTTT
CASSLLGGSSPQHF
>-|-|TRBV19|TRBJ1-5
TGTGCCAGTAGTATAGAGTCGAATCAGCCCCAGCATTTT
CASSIESNQPQHF